This T cell receptor (beta chain) was recorded in a study of blood T cell repertoires in COVID-19. Study context: The origin of the acute and convalescent COVID-19 samples was the United States, Italy and Spain. PBMCs, B-cell-depleted T cells, or T cells provided the cDNA or gDNA that made up the material.

This clone was seen just once. Source study methods: Nucleated cell number was recorded as an estimate derived from reference gene primer amplification. Produced via immunoSEQ multiplex PCR; TCRdb's table is partial and in-frame only. V and J calls and clone size are those listed in that table; D and trimming were worked out from the DNA. The data hold roughly 350,000 clones, with 85% observed a single time. V lost 3 bases, J lost 1 base, and 5 bases stayed unmatched. This CDR3 is built from 16 residues. CDR1 SGHTA and CDR2 FQGNSA come from the germline V gene. Source material: peripheral blood. The receptor was derived from a woman aged 18 to 35 with acute or convalescent COVID-19. This chain uses TRBV7-2 with TRBJ1-5; 8 positions match TRBD1. The CDR3 nucleotides read TGTGCCAGCAGCTTGCAGGGGGCCGGGAGCAATCAGCCCCAGCATTTT. Protein: CASSLQGAGSNQPQHF.